These T cell receptor beta chains were read from a single sample in a study of CD8 T cells in Susac syndrome. One entry per CDR3 protein results from TCRdb running MiXCR on the immunoSEQ multiplex PCR reads. The data show 150,000 to 200,000 distinct CDR3 sequences, approximately 93% seen once. The sample was CD4+ T cells from PBMCs. Receptors originate from a human donor with multiple sclerosis. CDR3s include the opening cysteine and the closing phenylalanine or tryptophan. D genes are given only for firm matches. Clone size, where shown, is once, few, many, or a class for clones that have expanded.

V	J	size	D	CDR3
TRBV27	TRBJ2-7	-	TRBD1	CASSLTGTGRGEQYF
TRBV7-2	TRBJ1-1	-	-	CASSYHREAFF
TRBV2	TRBJ2-5	-	TRBD1	CASSDPRGLETQYF
TRBV5-4	TRBJ2-1	-	-	CASSLEGRYEQFF
TRBV5-6	TRBJ1-2	-	-	CAGSSDQGYYGYTF
TRBV28	TRBJ2-2	-	-	CASGRGVGTGELFF
TRBV7-5	TRBJ1-6	-	-	CISVPHLLGEGNSPLHF
TRBV2	TRBJ1-5	-	TRBD1	CASSEGIQGARPQHF
TRBV24-1	TRBJ2-2	-	TRBD1	CATSSPGQGAGELFF
TRBV29-1	TRBJ1-1	-	-	CSVFGQGNTEAFF
TRBV28	TRBJ2-2	-	-	CASSPGQNTGELFF
TRBV7-9	TRBJ2-1	-	-	CASSPATGRNEQFF
TRBV11-2	TRBJ1-4	-	-	CASSLGWGTTNEKLFF
TRBV14	TRBJ1-2	-	-	CASSRLEAAFYGYTF
TRBV20-1	TRBJ2-4	-	-	CSLYILAKNIQYF
TRBV9	TRBJ1-2	-	-	CASSEGPSRGYTF
TRBV20-1	TRBJ2-2	once	TRBD2	CSATTGTSVPGELFF
TRBV19	TRBJ2-4	-	-	CASSSRRNTGAGNIQYF
TRBV7-9	TRBJ2-7	-	TRBD1	CASSLTGGPHYYEQYF
TRBV28	TRBJ2-1	-	-	CASSLMQGLYNEQFF
TRBV6-5	TRBJ1-5	-	TRBD1	CASSTGEGQPQHF
TRBV20-1	TRBJ2-1	-	TRBD1	CSARDKGQGAVEQFF
TRBV6-2/TRBV6-3	TRBJ1-1	-	TRBD1	CASSYSIGTGGSTEAFF
TRBV2	TRBJ1-1	-	-	CASSEAQTEAFF
TRBV4-1	TRBJ1-2	-	-	CASSQRVEGSGYGYTF
TRBV7-3	TRBJ1-5	-	-	CASSLGGTLNQPQHF
TRBV2	TRBJ2-5	-	-	CASSEARLETQYF
TRBV9	TRBJ2-3	-	TRBD2	CASSVAAGGPQYF
TRBV12-3/TRBV12-4	TRBJ2-3	-	-	CASSHRRGTDTQYF
TRBV5-8	TRBJ2-7	-	TRBD1	CASSLDRATGGSYEQYF
TRBV2	TRBJ2-5	-	-	CASRGEVRETQYF
TRBV9	TRBJ1-4	-	-	CASSVGGKDEKLFF
TRBV4-3	TRBJ1-3	-	TRBD1	CASSHRTGAVAIYF
TRBV28	TRBJ2-2	-	TRBD1	CASSPWGTGNTGELFF
TRBV30	TRBJ2-6	-	-	CAWGTLEANVLTF
TRBV28	TRBJ1-2	-	-	CASSFQENYGYTF
TRBV24-1	TRBJ2-7	-	TRBD1	CATSDTTGTGHHEQYF
TRBV3-1	TRBJ2-7	-	-	CASSPRDGGQWQYF
TRBV30	TRBJ1-2	-	-	CAWSLGWGYGYTF
TRBV2	TRBJ2-7	-	-	CASSEARQVAYEQYF
TRBV5-1	TRBJ2-2	once	TRBD1	CASSHLTGTENTGELFF
TRBV20-1	TRBJ2-3	-	-	CSARVEVGGGTDTQYF
TRBV28	TRBJ2-5	-	TRBD2	CASSLAFSGGQETQYF
TRBV28	TRBJ2-7	few	-	CASSFPLSQLGNYEQYF
TRBV5-1	TRBJ1-1	-	TRBD1	CASSFGQGQVNTEAFF
TRBV5-1	TRBJ2-4	-	TRBD1	CASSTTGGENIQYF
TRBV2	TRBJ2-7	once	TRBD1	CASSRTGGSFYEQYF
TRBV6-2/TRBV6-3	TRBJ2-2	-	-	CASSSRGRYTGELFF
TRBV30	TRBJ1-5	-	-	CAWSAGGGNQPQHF
TRBV30	TRBJ2-4	-	TRBD2	CAWGRGAKNIQYF
TRBV3-1	TRBJ2-7	-	TRBD1	CASSQERQGVQMGEQYF
TRBV25-1	TRBJ2-3	-	-	CASSDAADTQYF
TRBV23-1	TRBJ2-5	-	TRBD1	CASSQCLGTGEETQYF